The 32 T cell receptor beta chains reported below all come from one sample, sequenced in a study of blood T cell repertoires in COVID-19. Repertoires were generated with immunoSEQ multiplex PCR, while TCRdb's copy carries only in-frame clones and drops some. The sample holds about 130,000 clones; 79% are singletons and the top ten take 4.5% to 5%. The sample taken for sequencing was peripheral blood. The receptors come from a woman in her 70s with COVID-19, enrolled during active disease.

The chain uses TRBV5-5 and TRBJ1-2, with D hard to call. CDR1 and CDR2 from the germline V gene are SGHKS and YYEKEE (reference sequence). The CDR3 runs to 11 residues. V gave up 7 bases and J gave up 4 bases, with 8 bases separating them. The CDR3 spells CASGQAYGYTF. In nucleotides, the CDR3 is TGTGCCAGCGGTCAGGCCTATGGCTACACCTTC.

The rearrangement uses TRBV19 and TRBJ1-1, with D maybe TRBD1 (5 bases). Looked up from germline, CDR1 is LNHDA and CDR2 is SQIVND (reference sequence). Trimming removed 4 bases from V and 9 bases from J, with 15 bases in between. The CDR3 consists of 13 residues. Written as DNA, the CDR3 is TGTGCCAGTAGTACGGTGGGAACAGGTAAAGCTTTCTTT. Its translation is CASSTVGTGKAFF.

V gene TRBV28 combines with J gene TRBJ1-5; a weak D match, TRBD1 (6 bases). Germline V lookup: CDR1 MDHEN, CDR2 SYDVKM. There are 14 residues in the CDR3. Trimming removed 4 bases from V and 2 bases from J, with 9 bases in between. The CDR3 nucleotides are TGTGCCAGCAGTTCCCCAGGGGGCAATCAGCCCCAGCATTTT. Protein product: CASSSPGGNQPQHF.

The chain recombines TRBV11-1 with TRBJ2-1, with TRBD2 matching over 11 bases. The CDR3 runs 16 residues. After removal of 1 base from V and 8 bases from J, the junction contained 7 bases not matched to a gene. CDR1 is SGHAT and CDR2 is FQDESV in the germline V gene (reference sequence). CDR3 DNA: TGTGCCAGCAGCTTAGATCTACTAGCGGGGGCCCATGAGCAGTTCTTC. Amino acid sequence: CASSLDLLAGAHEQFF.

The chain employs TRBV4-3 and TRBJ2-7; 9 nucleotides agree with TRBD1. V lost 0 bases and J lost 3; bases outside the gene matches: 6. Germline loops: CDR1 LGHNA, CDR2 YSLEER. The CDR3 covers 16 residues. CDR3 residues: CASSQDSTDRGYEQYF. CDR3 coding DNA: TGCGCCAGCAGCCAAGATTCCACGGACAGGGGCTACGAGCAGTACTTC.

V usage is TRBV25-1 and J usage is TRBJ1-1; D not certain. This CDR3 has 14 amino acids. V was pared by 5 bases and J by 5 bases, with 15 bases between. CDR1 is MGHDK and CDR2 is SYGVNS in the germline V gene. CDR3 bases: TGTGCCAGCAGTCCCCTAGGTCCCCGGACTGAAGCTTTCTTT. This translates into CASSPLGPRTEAFF.

This sequence joins TRBV3-1 (or the pseudogene TRBV3-2) and TRBJ2-7; the match to TRBD1 covers 11 bases. CDR1 and CDR2 from the germline V gene are LGHDT and YNNKEL (reference sequence). CDR3 size: 15 residues. Unmatched junction bases numbered 6, after V lost 5 bases and J lost 3 bases. The CDR3 region is CASSIQGTGGYEQYF. CDR3 coding DNA: TGTGCCAGCAGCATCCAAGGGACAGGGGGCTACGAGCAGTACTTC.

The chain uses TRBV2 and TRBJ2-5; possibly TRBD1 for D (6 bases). Germline-derived CDR1 and CDR2 are SNHLY and FYNNEI. The germline V and J ends were trimmed by 5 bases and 1 base, with 14 bases remaining between them. The CDR3 has 15 amino acids. CDR3 amino acids: CASSLSQGVQETQYF. Written as DNA, the CDR3 is TGTGCCAGCAGTCTATCACAGGGCGTCCAAGAGACCCAGTACTTC.

J is TRBJ2-1 and V is TRBV14; 7 bases agree with TRBD2. Germline CDR1 reads SGHDN; CDR2 reads FVKESK. J was trimmed by 3 bases and V by 7 bases; bases with no gene match: 9. This CDR3 region has 15 residues. CDR3 DNA: TGTGCCAGCACCCCCGGCGGGAGCTTCTACAATGAGCAGTTCTTC. Protein product: CASTPGGSFYNEQFF.

This clone was picked up a small number of times. The rearrangement joins TRBV14 to TRBJ1-2; the match to TRBD1 covers 10 bases. The CDR3 runs 16 residues. From germline, CDR1 is SGHDN and CDR2 FVKESK. With V trimmed by 0 bases and J by 8 bases, 9 bases remained unmatched. As DNA, the CDR3 is TGTGCCAGCAGCCAAGATAATACTGGACAGGGGGGAGGCTACACCTTC. This encodes CASSQDNTGQGGGYTF.

The rearrangement links TRBV2 to TRBJ1-1, with a tentative D call TRBD1 (6 bases). The CDR3 is 15 amino acids. With 5 bases removed from V and 2 bases from J, the gap between germline ends came to 15 bases. Germline V gives CDR1 SNHLY, CDR2 FYNNEI. In nucleotides, the CDR3 is TGTGCCAGCAGTATTGAGACAGGTCCCAACACTGAAGCTTTCTTT. This gives the protein CASSIETGPNTEAFF.

CDR3 DNA sequence: TGTGCCAGCAGCTTAGAGCGACAGGGGGCAACTGAAGCTTTCTTT. This gives the protein CASSLERQGATEAFF. The rearrangement uses TRBV7-2 and TRBJ1-1, with 10 positions matching TRBD1. Germline assignment: CDR1 SGHTA and CDR2 FQGNSA. Losses at the gene ends were 1 base for V and 5 bases for J; bases not matched to a gene: 4. The CDR3 has 15 amino acids.

The V gene is TRBV3-1 (or the pseudogene TRBV3-2), the J gene TRBJ1-4; 9 bases line up with TRBD1. The CDR3 has 18 amino acids. J gave up 7 bases and V 0 bases, and 12 bases lay outside the gene matches. Germline CDR1 reads LGHDT; CDR2 reads YNNKEL (reference sequence). In DNA form, the CDR3 reads TGTGCCAGCAGCCAAGAAAGGCGGTTACAGGGGGCAGGTGAAAAACTGTTTTTT. It encodes CASSQERRLQGAGEKLFF.

The rearrangement joins TRBV6-2 or TRBV6-3 to TRBJ2-7; 7 positions agree with TRBD2. This CDR3 has 14 amino acids. Germline-derived CDR1 and CDR2 are MNHEY and SVGEGT. With 5 bases clipped from V and 3 bases from J, the junction kept 7 bases outside the gene matches. The CDR3 DNA reads TGTGCCAGCAGTGGCCTCCGGGGGGTCTACGAGCAGTACTTC. It codes for CASSGLRGVYEQYF.

The CDR3 here is CASSLRGLAIEQFF. CDR3 sequence (DNA): TGTGCCAGCAGCTTAAGGGGACTAGCTATTGAGCAGTTCTTC. The V gene is TRBV7-9, the J gene TRBJ2-1; 9 bases map to TRBD2. The CDR3 runs 14 residues. Germline V gene lookup returns CDR1 SEHNR and CDR2 FQNEAQ (reference sequence). Trimming cost V 2 bases and J 9 bases; bases outside gene matches: 5. Full variable domain (outside the CDR3, taken from reference TRBV7-9 and TRBJ2-1): DTGVSQNPRHKITKRGQNVTFRCDPISEHNRLYWYRQTLGQGPEFLTYFQNEAQLEKSRLLSDRFSAERPKGSFSTLEIQRTEQGDSAMYLCASSLRGLAIEQFFGPGTRLTVL.

This clone was found once. The V call is TRBV27, the J call TRBJ2-2; 11 bases align to TRBD2. The CDR3 has 14 amino acids. Per germline, CDR1 MNHEY and CDR2 SMNVEV (reference sequence). The V gene end was trimmed by 9 bases and the J gene end by 4 bases; junction bases not matched to a gene: 4. This chain's CDR3 is CARVAGGSTGELFF. The CDR3 DNA reads as TGTGCCAGGGTAGCGGGGGGGAGCACCGGGGAGCTGTTTTTT.

The J gene is TRBJ2-5, the V gene TRBV6-5, with TRBD1 matching over 7 bases. The ends lost 10 bases at V and 0 bases at J; junction bases unmatched: 11. Germline values: CDR1 MNHEY, CDR2 SVGAGI. The CDR3 runs to 15 residues. In nucleotides, the CDR3 is TGTGCCACCTCATGGGACAGTAGTAACCAAGAGACCCAGTACTTC. Translation: CATSWDSSNQETQYF.

The chain links TRBV12-3 or TRBV12-4 to TRBJ1-5; D remains unclear. The CDR3 runs 12 residues. Trimming left V 8 bases short and J 3 bases short, with 8 bases between. This CDR3 is CASGQTNQPQHF. CDR3 sequence (DNA): TGTGCCAGCGGGCAGACCAATCAGCCCCAGCATTTT.

V is TRBV5-5 and J is TRBJ1-2; D might be TRBD1 (6 bases). With 0 bases removed from V and 7 bases from J, the gap between germline ends came to 16 bases. Looked up from germline, CDR1 is SGHKS and CDR2 is YYEKEE (reference sequence). The CDR3 is 15 residues long. CDR3 sequence: CASSLDPDRHSGYTF. The CDR3 DNA follows: TGTGCCAGCAGCTTGGACCCCGACAGGCACTCTGGCTACACCTTC.

The chain combines TRBV11-3 with TRBJ2-5; tentatively, D is TRBD2 (6 bases). This CDR3 is 13 amino acids long. V lost 1 base to trimming and J lost 6 bases, with 9 bases between them. Germline V gives CDR1 SGHNT, CDR2 YENEEA. CDR3 sequence: CASSLGGEKTQYF. For the CDR3, the DNA is TGTGCCAGCAGCTTAGGGGGGGAGAAGACCCAGTACTTC.

This clone was seen more than once but under ten times. V gene TRBV30 combines with J gene TRBJ2-5; TRBD2 might be the D (6 bases). The CDR3 covers 14 residues. CDR1 and CDR2 (germline): GTSNPN, SVGIG (reference sequence). Trimming left V 2 bases short and J 5 bases short, with 15 bases between. CDR3 protein: CAWSKVEGMETQYF. The CDR3, as DNA: TGTGCCTGGAGTAAGGTGGAGGGGATGGAGACCCAGTACTTC. The full variable domain, rest sourced from reference TRBV30 and TRBJ2-5, is SQTIHQWPATLVQPVGSPLSLECTVEGTSNPNLYWYRQAAGRGLQLLFYSVGIGQISSEVPQNLSASRPQDRQFILSSKKLLLSDSGFYLCAWSKVEGMETQYFGPGTRLLVL.

V gene TRBV2 combines with J gene TRBJ2-3, with 9 bases that match TRBD2. V trimming: 7 bases; J trimming: 7 bases; junction bases outside the gene matches: 9. The CDR3 is made up of 14 amino acids. Germline V gene sequence: CDR1 SNHLY, CDR2 FYNNEI. The CDR3 region is CASIRLAGRNTQYF. The CDR3 DNA reads as TGTGCCAGCATCAGGCTAGCGGGGCGAAATACGCAGTATTTT.

The genes are TRBV7-2 and TRBJ2-7; D ambiguous. The germline CDR1 and CDR2 sequences are SGHTA and FQGNSA. The germline V and J ends were trimmed by 3 bases and 7 bases, with 13 bases remaining between them. This CDR3 comprises 13 residues. The CDR3 nucleotides are TGTGCCAGCAGCTTTAATCGATTACAAGAGCAGTACTTC. Encoded protein: CASSFNRLQEQYF.

The rearrangement uses TRBV19 and TRBJ2-3, with D maybe TRBD1 (5 bases). This CDR3 spans 12 amino acids. The ends were cut back, 8 bases at V and 4 bases at J, with 10 bases in the middle. Looked up from germline, CDR1 is LNHDA and CDR2 is SQIVND (reference sequence). CDR3 protein: CASRQGADTQYF. Here the CDR3 DNA reads TGTGCCAGTCGACAAGGGGCAGATACGCAGTATTTT.

J is TRBJ2-6 and V is TRBV13, with 7 bases aligning to TRBD1. Trimming took 6 bases from V and 0 from J; bases not matched to a gene: 8. This CDR3 contains 17 residues. Germline lookup yields CDR1 PRHDT and CDR2 FYEKMQ (reference sequence). CDR3 amino acids: CASSGDRNSSGANVLTF. In DNA, the CDR3 is TGTGCCAGCAGTGGGGACAGAAATAGCTCTGGGGCCAACGTCCTGACTTTC.

The rearrangement uses TRBV7-2 and TRBJ1-5; perhaps TRBD1 as D (6 bases). The CDR3 covers 16 residues. V was pared by 1 base and J by 7 bases, with 17 bases between. Germline assignment: CDR1 SGHTA and CDR2 FQGNSA. The chain's CDR3 is CASSLDLQGKGQPQHF. In DNA, the CDR3 is TGTGCCAGCAGCTTAGACCTCCAGGGGAAGGGGCAGCCCCAGCATTTT.

The chain couples TRBV28 to TRBJ1-3; D possibly corresponds to TRBD1 (6 bases). The CDR3 covers 18 residues. CDR1 is MDHEN, CDR2 SYDVKM, per germline. Trimming shortened V by 5 bases and J by 0 bases, and 20 bases separated the two germline ends. The CDR3 region has the DNA TGTGCCAGCAGTACTCTTAGTAGGGGGGGCCTCTCTGGAAACACCATATATTTT. Amino acid sequence: CASSTLSRGGLSGNTIYF. Drawing the rest from reference TRBV28 and TRBJ1-3, the complete variable domain is DVKVTQSSRYLVKRTGEKVFLECVQDMDHENMFWYRQDPGLGLRLIYFSYDVKMKEKGDIPEGYSVSREKKERFSLILESASTNQTSMYLCASSTLSRGGLSGNTIYFGEGSWLTVV.

This clone came up once. V and J are TRBV4-2 and TRBJ1-2; 7 bases fit TRBD1. Per germline, CDR1 LGHNA and CDR2 YNFKEQ. V dropped 3 bases and J dropped 6; count of bases not matched to a gene: 16. There are 17 residues in the CDR3. CDR3 amino acids: CASSQRQGVPGADGYTF. CDR3 sequence (DNA): TGTGCCAGCAGCCAGCGACAGGGCGTGCCGGGTGCGGATGGCTACACCTTC.

This clone has only one observation. This chain connects TRBV30 to TRBJ1-1; D is unclear. Germline V gene data show CDR1 as GTSNPN and CDR2 as SVGIG (reference sequence). V was cut by 4 bases and J by 5 bases, with 11 bases left in between. CDR3 size: 12 residues. CDR3 in amino acids: CAWNAGGTEAFF. DNA for the CDR3: TGTGCCTGGAACGCAGGAGGGACTGAAGCTTTCTTT.

The chain carries TRBV18 and TRBJ2-1; 11 bases agree with TRBD2. Germline CDR1 and CDR2: KGHSH and LQKENI. This CDR3 is built from 18 residues. Germline trimming cut 3 bases from V and 3 bases from J; bases unmatched to any gene: 10. CDR3 DNA sequence: TGTGCCAGCTCACCGAGGTCACTAGCGGGGGTTAGCTACAATGAGCAGTTCTTC. Translation gives CASSPRSLAGVSYNEQFF.

The chain combines TRBV7-3 with TRBJ2-3; D may be TRBD1 (5 bases). CDR1 and CDR2 (germline): SGHTA, FQGTGA. The length of the CDR3 is 15 residues. The ends were cut back, 5 bases at V and 2 bases at J, with 14 bases in the middle. This CDR3 is CASSKDRPLTDTQYF. CDR3 DNA: TGTGCCAGCAGCAAAGACAGACCACTCACAGATACGCAGTATTTT. Supplemented by reference TRBV7-3 and TRBJ2-3, the full variable domain reads GAGVSQTPSNKVTEKGKYVELRCDPISGHTALYWYRQSLGQGPEFLIYFQGTGAADDSGLPNDRFFAVRPEGSVSTLKIQRTERGDSAVYLCASSKDRPLTDTQYFGPGTRLTVL.

The chain is built from TRBV10-3 and TRBJ1-2, with TRBD1 matching over 10 bases. After removal of 4 bases from V and 8 bases from J, the junction contained 13 bases not matched to a gene. Germline V gene lookup returns CDR1 ENHRY and CDR2 SYGVKD. The CDR3 is 16 residues long. The chain's CDR3 is CAISGRGQGEIEGYTF. The CDR3 DNA reads as TGTGCCATCAGTGGGAGAGGACAGGGGGAAATTGAGGGCTACACCTTC.